The 21 T cell receptor beta chains in this list originate from one sample, sequenced in a study of cytomegalovirus exposure and HLA in healthy donors. Vbeta (60) and Jbeta (13) primers were used in the PCR. Sequenced by immunoSEQ multiplex PCR; TCRdb stores in-frame clones only, minus some. The repertoire holds roughly 93,000 clones, with roughly 78% as singletons. The sample taken for sequencing was PBMCs. Receptors originate from a man in his thirties or forties in good health and CMV-seronegative.

The chain employs TRBV2 and TRBJ2-5; D is unclear. Germline loops: CDR1 SNHLY, CDR2 FYNNEI. The CDR3 is made up of 10 amino acids. V gave up 6 bases and J gave up 4 bases, with 3 bases separating them. The CDR3 DNA reads TGTGCCAGCAGCTCAGAGACCCAGTACTTC. Translation: CASSSETQYF.

J is TRBJ2-3 and V is TRBV4-3; a possible D gene is TRBD1 (5 bases). The CDR3 is 16 residues long. The germline gives CDR1 LGHNA, CDR2 YSLEER. Trimming pared 1 base from V and 0 bases from J, leaving 11 bases between. CDR3 amino acids: CASSQARQHSTDTQYF. DNA for the CDR3: TGCGCCAGCAGCCAAGCCCGACAGCACAGCACAGATACGCAGTATTTT.

The chain joins TRBV30 to TRBJ1-1; the D is unclear. CDR3 size: 15 residues. From germline, CDR1 is GTSNPN and CDR2 SVGIG (reference sequence). With 0 bases removed from V and 0 bases from J, the gap between germline ends came to 11 bases. CDR3 protein: CAWSVLAVLNTEAFF. The CDR3 bases are TGTGCCTGGAGTGTACTCGCGGTCCTGAACACTGAAGCTTTCTTT.

The genes are TRBV7-2 and TRBJ1-5; D is unresolved. The CDR3 contains 15 residues. CDR1 and CDR2 from the germline V gene are SGHTA and FQGNSA. Deletions cut 5 bases from V and 1 base from J, with 12 bases between. The CDR3 DNA reads TGTGCCAGCAGCCCCACGAGCGGGAGCAATCAGCCCCAGCATTTT. Protein: CASSPTSGSNQPQHF.

The chain recombines TRBV4-2 with TRBJ1-1, with 7 nucleotides matching TRBD1. Germline CDR1 reads LGHNA; CDR2 reads YNFKEQ. The CDR3 totals 16 residues. V lost 4 bases, J lost 0 bases, and 8 bases stayed unmatched. The CDR3 loop is CASSPDPGQMNTEAFF. The CDR3 region has the DNA TGTGCCAGCAGCCCAGACCCGGGACAGATGAACACTGAAGCTTTCTTT.

The gene calls are TRBV7-3 and TRBJ2-2; the match to TRBD2 covers 8 bases. The CDR3 covers 14 residues. With V trimmed by 2 bases and J by 4 bases, 0 bases remained unmatched. Germline CDR1 SGHTA, CDR2 FQGTGA. CDR3 amino acids: CASSLAGGTGELFF. The CDR3 bases are TGTGCCAGCAGCTTAGCGGGAGGCACCGGGGAGCTGTTTTTT.

The chain uses TRBV13 and TRBJ1-5, with D hard to call. CDR1 and CDR2 (germline): PRHDT, FYEKMQ (reference sequence). The V end lost 7 bases, the J end lost 7 bases, and 17 bases lay between the germline ends. CDR3 size: 14 residues. CDR3 residues: CASKLGYSNQPQHF. CDR3 sequence (DNA): TGTGCCAGCAAGCTTGGGTACAGTAACCAGCCCCAGCATTTT. Variable domain in full (rest from reference TRBV13 and TRBJ1-5): AAGVIQSPRHLIKEKRETATLKCYPIPRHDTVYWYQQGPGQDPQFLISFYEKMQSDKGSIPDRFSAQQFSDYHSELNMSSLELGDSALYFCASKLGYSNQPQHFGDGTRLSIL.

V is TRBV30 and J is TRBJ2-5; 11 positions agree with TRBD1. CDR3 length equals 12 residues. V dropped 5 bases and J dropped 11; count of bases not matched to a gene: 7. Germline lookup yields CDR1 GTSNPN and CDR2 SVGIG (reference sequence). Written as DNA, the CDR3 is TGTGCCTGGGGACAGGGGGCCCCCGGGCAGTACTTC. Its translation is CAWGQGAPGQYF.

This chain joins TRBV5-1 and TRBJ1-1; maybe TRBD1 (6 bases). The CDR3 covers 15 residues. From germline, CDR1 is SGHRS and CDR2 YFSETQ. Trimming cost V 4 bases and J 3 bases, with 16 bases left between them. The CDR3, as DNA: TGCGCCAGCAGCGTGGGGAGGGGGGGATACACTGAAGCTTTCTTT. Protein sequence: CASSVGRGGYTEAFF.

J is TRBJ2-1 and V is TRBV10-2; 12 bases agree with TRBD2. The V gene end was trimmed by 7 bases and the J gene end by 9 bases; junction bases not matched to a gene: 10. Germline V gene data show CDR1 as WSHSY and CDR2 as SAAADI. This CDR3 contains 15 residues. CDR3 in amino acids: CASNTLAGGGGEQFF. The CDR3 DNA follows: TGCGCCAGCAACACTCTAGCGGGAGGGGGGGGTGAGCAGTTCTTC.

The rearrangement uses TRBV10-3 and TRBJ1-2, with a possible D match to TRBD1 (6 bases). V was cut by 0 bases and J by 4 bases, with 12 bases left in between. There are 15 residues in the CDR3. Germline V gives CDR1 ENHRY, CDR2 SYGVKD. The CDR3 is CAISESDSPSYGYTF. Written as DNA, the CDR3 is TGTGCCATCAGTGAGTCGGACAGCCCTAGCTATGGCTACACCTTC.

The genes are TRBV5-1 and TRBJ1-4; 7 bases match TRBD1. Germline lookup yields CDR1 SGHRS and CDR2 YFSETQ. Losses at the gene ends were 4 bases for V and 8 bases for J; bases not matched to a gene: 20. The CDR3 spans 18 residues. This chain's CDR3 is CASSPYPQTGRLREKLFF. The CDR3, as DNA: TGCGCCAGCAGCCCCTACCCTCAGACAGGGAGATTAAGAGAAAAACTGTTTTTT.

This clone was counted a single time. The V and J genes are TRBV5-6 and TRBJ1-3; 8 positions match TRBD1. Trimming at V came to 4 bases and at J to 3 bases, leaving 6 bases not matched to a gene. The CDR3 runs 15 residues. Germline loops: CDR1 SGHDT, CDR2 YYEEEE. The CDR3 loop is CASSVLTGDGNTIYF. The CDR3 region has the DNA TGTGCCAGCAGCGTCCTGACAGGGGATGGAAACACCATATATTTT. Supplemented by reference TRBV5-6 and TRBJ1-3, the full variable domain reads DAGVTQSPTHLIKTRGQQVTLRCSPKSGHDTVSWYQQALGQGPQFIFQYYEEEERQRGNFPDRFSGHQFPNYSSELNVNALLLGDSALYLCASSVLTGDGNTIYFGEGSWLTVV.

This clone has only one observation. This chain joins TRBV5-6 and TRBJ2-7; 12 positions agree with TRBD2. V shed 4 bases, J shed 2 bases, and the junction held 7 bases outside the gene matches. From germline, CDR1 is SGHDT and CDR2 YYEEEE. The CDR3 runs to 16 residues. The CDR3 DNA reads TGTGCCAGCAGCGCTGGACTAGCGGGGACAGCCTACGAGCAGTACTTC. Its translation: CASSAGLAGTAYEQYF.

The chain combines TRBV4-3 with TRBJ1-2; no clear D. From germline, CDR1 is LGHNA and CDR2 YSLEER. The CDR3 is 16 amino acids. The V end was cut by 0 bases, the J end by 4 bases, with 15 bases between. CDR3 bases: TGCGCCAGCAGCCAAGAGCTGGGAGGACGGCTCTATGGCTACACCTTC. This gives the protein CASSQELGGRLYGYTF.

This chain uses TRBV30 with TRBJ2-2; the match to TRBD1 covers 7 bases. Germline V gene data show CDR1 as GTSNPN and CDR2 as SVGIG (reference sequence). Unmatched junction bases numbered 4, after V lost 0 bases and J lost 3 bases. CDR3 length equals 15 residues. The chain's CDR3 is CAWSVRDRDTGELFF. CDR3 in DNA: TGTGCCTGGAGTGTCCGGGACAGAGACACCGGGGAGCTGTTTTTT.

This clone was picked up a small number of times. The chain uses TRBV5-1 and TRBJ1-5; D not resolved. There are 15 residues in the CDR3. V was clipped by 0 bases and J by 0 bases, with 7 bases between them. Looked up from germline, CDR1 is SGHRS and CDR2 is YFSETQ. The CDR3 reads CASSLDTNSNQPQHF. CDR3 bases: TGCGCCAGCAGCTTGGACACCAATAGCAATCAGCCCCAGCATTTT.

This chain uses TRBV27 with TRBJ1-2; 7 bases fit TRBD1. The CDR3 is made up of 16 amino acids. Germline CDR1 MNHEY, CDR2 SMNVEV (reference sequence). J gave up 4 bases and V 4 bases, and 12 bases lay outside the gene matches. The chain's CDR3 is CASSSQSGTDLYGYTF. The CDR3 DNA follows: TGTGCCAGCAGTTCCCAATCCGGGACAGATCTCTATGGCTACACCTTC.

This chain uses TRBV30 with TRBJ1-1; TRBD1 matches at 7 bases. Germline V gene sequence: CDR1 GTSNPN, CDR2 SVGIG (reference sequence). The CDR3 has 15 amino acids. The V and J ends lost 5 bases and 4 bases, in that order; junction bases with no gene match: 13. CDR3 protein: CAWSGAGGRSTEAFF. DNA for the CDR3: TGTGCCTGGTCCGGAGCAGGGGGACGCAGCACTGAAGCTTTCTTT.

The J gene is TRBJ2-5, the V gene TRBV18; 10 bases are a match to TRBD1. The V segment lost 2 bases and the J segment 5 bases; nucleotides outside the gene matches: 5. The CDR3 is made up of 15 amino acids. The germline gives CDR1 KGHSH, CDR2 LQKENI. CDR3 bases: TGTGCCAGCTCACCAGACAGGGGGCACGAGGAGACCCAGTACTTC. It specifies CASSPDRGHEETQYF.

V gene TRBV27 combines with J gene TRBJ2-3; no definite D call. The length of the CDR3 is 16 residues. V lost 4 bases and J 3 bases, leaving 17 bases between the germline ends. The germline V gene encodes CDR1 MNHEY and CDR2 SMNVEV (reference sequence). For the CDR3, the DNA is TGTGCCAGCAGTTGGGCGCTCGAAACGGCGACAGATACGCAGTATTTT. It translates to CASSWALETATDTQYF.